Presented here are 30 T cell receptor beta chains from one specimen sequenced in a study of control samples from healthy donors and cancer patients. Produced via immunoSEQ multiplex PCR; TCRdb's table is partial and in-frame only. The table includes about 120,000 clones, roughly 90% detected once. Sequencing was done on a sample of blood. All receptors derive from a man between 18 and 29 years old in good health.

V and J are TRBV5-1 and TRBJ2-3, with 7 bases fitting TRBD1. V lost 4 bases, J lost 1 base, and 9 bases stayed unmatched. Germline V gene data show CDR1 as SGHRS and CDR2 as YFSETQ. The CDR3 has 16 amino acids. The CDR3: CASSAIPGQRTDTQYF. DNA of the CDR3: TGCGCCAGCAGCGCCATACCGGGACAGCGCACAGATACGCAGTATTTT.

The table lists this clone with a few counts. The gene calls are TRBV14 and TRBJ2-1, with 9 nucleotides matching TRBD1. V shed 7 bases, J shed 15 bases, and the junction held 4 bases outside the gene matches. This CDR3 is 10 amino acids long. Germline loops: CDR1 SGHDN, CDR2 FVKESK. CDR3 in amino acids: CASTGTGRFF. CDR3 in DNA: TGTGCCAGCACGGGGACAGGGCGGTTCTTC. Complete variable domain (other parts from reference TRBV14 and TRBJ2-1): EAGVTQFPSHSVIEKGQTVTLRCDPISGHDNLYWYRRVMGKEIKFLLHFVKESKQDESGMPNNRFLAERTGGTYSTLKVQPAELEDSGVYFCASTGTGRFFGPGTRLTVL.

The CDR3 DNA reads TGTGCCAGCAGCAGAGGAAACACTGAAGCTTTCTTT. This sequence encodes CASSRGNTEAFF. This chain links TRBV6-5 with TRBJ1-1; D remains ambiguous. V lost 6 bases, J lost 2 bases, and 7 bases lay in between. The CDR3 extends over 12 amino acids. Looked up from germline, CDR1 is MNHEY and CDR2 is SVGAGI.

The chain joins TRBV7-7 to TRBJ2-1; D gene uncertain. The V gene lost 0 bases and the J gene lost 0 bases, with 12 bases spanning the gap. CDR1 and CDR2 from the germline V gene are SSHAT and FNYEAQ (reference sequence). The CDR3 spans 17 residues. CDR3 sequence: CASSLAPHGVSYNEQFF. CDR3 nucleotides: TGTGCCAGCAGCTTAGCACCCCACGGAGTCTCCTACAATGAGCAGTTCTTC.

In nucleotides, the CDR3 is TGTGCCAGCAGCTCTGAGGGGGGGCTAATCCTCCCAGGGGATACGCAGTATTTT. Protein: CASSSEGGLILPGDTQYF. This chain connects TRBV7-9 to TRBJ2-3, with D possibly matching TRBD2 (7 bases). Trimming removed 4 bases at V and 6 bases at J, with 26 bases between. Germline CDR1 reads SEHNR; CDR2 reads FQNEAQ (reference sequence). The CDR3 sequence is 18 residues long.

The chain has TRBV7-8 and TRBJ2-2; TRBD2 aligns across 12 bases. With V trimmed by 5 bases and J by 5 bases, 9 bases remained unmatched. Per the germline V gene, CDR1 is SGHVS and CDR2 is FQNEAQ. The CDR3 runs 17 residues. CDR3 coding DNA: TGTGCCAGCAGCCTTCGGACTAGCGGGACCCAAACCGGGGAGCTGTTTTTT. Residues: CASSLRTSGTQTGELFF. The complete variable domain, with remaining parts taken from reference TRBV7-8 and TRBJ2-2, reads GAGVSQSPRYKVAKRGQDVALRCDPISGHVSLFWYQQALGQGPEFLTYFQNEAQLDKSGLPSDRFFAERPEGSVSTLKIQRTQQEDSAVYLCASSLRTSGTQTGELFFGEGSRLTVL.

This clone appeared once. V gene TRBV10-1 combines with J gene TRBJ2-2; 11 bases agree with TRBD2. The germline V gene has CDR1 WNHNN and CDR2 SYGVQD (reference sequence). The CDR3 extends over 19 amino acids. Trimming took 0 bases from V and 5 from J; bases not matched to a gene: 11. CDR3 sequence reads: CASSESTGGLAGGTGELFF. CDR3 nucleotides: TGCGCCAGCAGTGAGTCGACAGGAGGGCTAGCGGGAGGTACCGGGGAGCTGTTTTTT.

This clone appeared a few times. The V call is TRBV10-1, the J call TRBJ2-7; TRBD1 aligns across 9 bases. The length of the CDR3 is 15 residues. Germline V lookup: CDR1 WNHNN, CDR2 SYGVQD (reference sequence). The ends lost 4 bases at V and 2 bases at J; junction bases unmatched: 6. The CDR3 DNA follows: TGCGCCAGCAGTGCGGGACAGGGTGGTCCCTACGAGCAGTACTTC. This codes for CASSAGQGGPYEQYF.

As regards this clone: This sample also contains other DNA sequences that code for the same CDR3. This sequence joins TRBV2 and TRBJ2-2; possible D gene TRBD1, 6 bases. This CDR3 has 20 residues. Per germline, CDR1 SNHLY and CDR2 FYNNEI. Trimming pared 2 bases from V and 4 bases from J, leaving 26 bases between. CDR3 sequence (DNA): TGTGCCAGCAGTGAAAGCTCATCATGGGGGCGCAGGGGCGGCACCGGGGAGCTGTTTTTT. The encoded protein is CASSESSSWGRRGGTGELFF.

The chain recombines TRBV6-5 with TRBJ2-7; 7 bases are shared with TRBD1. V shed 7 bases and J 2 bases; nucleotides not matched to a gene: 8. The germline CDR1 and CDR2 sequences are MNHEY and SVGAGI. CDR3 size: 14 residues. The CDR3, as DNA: TGTGCCAGCAAACCGGGACAGCAAACCTACGAGCAGTACTTC. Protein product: CASKPGQQTYEQYF.

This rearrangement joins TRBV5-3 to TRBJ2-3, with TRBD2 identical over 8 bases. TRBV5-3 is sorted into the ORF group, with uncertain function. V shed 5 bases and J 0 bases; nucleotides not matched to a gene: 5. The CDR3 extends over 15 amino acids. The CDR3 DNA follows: TGTGCCAGAAGACCACTAGCGGAAAGCACAGATACGCAGTATTTT. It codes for CARRPLAESTDTQYF.

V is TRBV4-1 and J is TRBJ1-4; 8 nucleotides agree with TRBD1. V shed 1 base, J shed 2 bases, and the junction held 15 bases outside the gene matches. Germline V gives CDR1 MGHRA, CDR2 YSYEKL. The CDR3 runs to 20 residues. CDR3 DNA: TGCGCCAGCAGCCAAGGTCCTTCTGGCGCAGGGGGCTTGACTAATGAAAAACTGTTTTTT. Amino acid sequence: CASSQGPSGAGGLTNEKLFF.

The CDR3 sequence: CATSDYSGAAGELFF. CDR3 sequence (DNA): TGTGCCACCAGTGATTACTCCGGAGCGGCCGGGGAGCTGTTTTTT. This sequence joins TRBV24-1 and TRBJ2-2, with TRBD2 as a possible D gene (5 bases). The CDR3 covers 15 residues. V was trimmed by 2 bases and J by 6 bases, leaving 12 bases between them. Looked up from germline, CDR1 is KGHDR and CDR2 is SFDVKD.

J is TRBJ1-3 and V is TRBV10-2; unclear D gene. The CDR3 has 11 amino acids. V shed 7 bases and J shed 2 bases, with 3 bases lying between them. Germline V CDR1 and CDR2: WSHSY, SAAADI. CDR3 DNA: TGCGCCAGCAACCCTGGAAACACCATATATTTT. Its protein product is CASNPGNTIYF.

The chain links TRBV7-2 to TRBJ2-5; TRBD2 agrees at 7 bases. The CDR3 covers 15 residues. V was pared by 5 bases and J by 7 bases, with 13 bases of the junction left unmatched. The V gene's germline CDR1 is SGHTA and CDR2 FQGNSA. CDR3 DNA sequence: TGTGCCAGCAGCGAAACTTGGGGAGGGGCTGGGACCCAGTACTTC. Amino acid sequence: CASSETWGGAGTQYF.

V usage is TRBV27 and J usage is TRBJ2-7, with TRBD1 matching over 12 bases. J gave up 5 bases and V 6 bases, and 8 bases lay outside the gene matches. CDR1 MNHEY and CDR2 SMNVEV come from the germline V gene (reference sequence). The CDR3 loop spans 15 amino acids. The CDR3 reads CASRYTGTGGNEQYF. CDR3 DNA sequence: TGTGCCAGCAGATATACCGGGACAGGGGGCAACGAGCAGTACTTC.

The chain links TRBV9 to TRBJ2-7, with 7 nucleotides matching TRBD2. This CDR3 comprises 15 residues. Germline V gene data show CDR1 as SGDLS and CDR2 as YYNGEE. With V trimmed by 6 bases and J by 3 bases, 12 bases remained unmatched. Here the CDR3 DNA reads TGTGCCAGCAACGGGCCCGGGACTAACGGCTACGAGCAGTACTTC. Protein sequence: CASNGPGTNGYEQYF.

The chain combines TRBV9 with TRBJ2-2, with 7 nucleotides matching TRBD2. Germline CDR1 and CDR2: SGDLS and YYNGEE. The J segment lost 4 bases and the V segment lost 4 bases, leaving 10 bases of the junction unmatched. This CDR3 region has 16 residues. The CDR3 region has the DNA TGTGCCAGCAGCTCTCACGTGGGGGGGATCACCGGGGAGCTGTTTTTT. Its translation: CASSSHVGGITGELFF.

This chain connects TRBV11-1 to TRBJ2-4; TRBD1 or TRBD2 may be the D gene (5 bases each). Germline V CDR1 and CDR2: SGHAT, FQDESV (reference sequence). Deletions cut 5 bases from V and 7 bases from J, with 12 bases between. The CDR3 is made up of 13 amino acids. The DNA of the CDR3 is TGTGCCAGCAGCGCAGACAGAGGGAACATTCAGTACTTC. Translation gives CASSADRGNIQYF.

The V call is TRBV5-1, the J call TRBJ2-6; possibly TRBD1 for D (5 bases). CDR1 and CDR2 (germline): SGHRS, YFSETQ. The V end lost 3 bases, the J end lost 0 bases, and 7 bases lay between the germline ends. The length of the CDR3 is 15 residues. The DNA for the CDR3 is TGCGCCAGCAGCTGGACATTCTCTGGGGCCAACGTCCTGACTTTC. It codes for CASSWTFSGANVLTF.

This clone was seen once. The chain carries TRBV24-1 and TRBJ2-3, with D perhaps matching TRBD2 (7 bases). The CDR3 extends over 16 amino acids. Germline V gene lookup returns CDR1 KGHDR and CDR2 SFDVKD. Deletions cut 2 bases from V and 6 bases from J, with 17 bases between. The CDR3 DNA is TGTGCCACCAGTGATTCACAGGGTAACGGGGGGGATACGCAGTATTTT. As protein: CATSDSQGNGGDTQYF.

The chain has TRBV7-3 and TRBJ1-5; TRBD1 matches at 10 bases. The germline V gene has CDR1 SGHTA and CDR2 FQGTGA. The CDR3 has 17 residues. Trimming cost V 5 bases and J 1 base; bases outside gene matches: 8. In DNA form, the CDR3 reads TGTGCCAGCAGCCCCGGGGGGACAGGGGCAAGCAATCAGCCCCAGCATTTT. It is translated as CASSPGGTGASNQPQHF.

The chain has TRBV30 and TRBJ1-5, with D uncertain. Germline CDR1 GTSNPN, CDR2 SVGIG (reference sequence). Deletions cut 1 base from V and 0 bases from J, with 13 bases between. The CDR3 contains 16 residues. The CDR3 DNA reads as TGTGCCTGGAGTGGACCGGACGGTTATAGCAATCAGCCCCAGCATTTT. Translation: CAWSGPDGYSNQPQHF. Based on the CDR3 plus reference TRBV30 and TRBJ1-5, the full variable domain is SQTIHQWPATLVQPVGSPLSLECTVEGTSNPNLYWYRQAAGRGLQLLFYSVGIGQISSEVPQNLSASRPQDRQFILSSKKLLLSDSGFYLCAWSGPDGYSNQPQHFGDGTRLSIL.

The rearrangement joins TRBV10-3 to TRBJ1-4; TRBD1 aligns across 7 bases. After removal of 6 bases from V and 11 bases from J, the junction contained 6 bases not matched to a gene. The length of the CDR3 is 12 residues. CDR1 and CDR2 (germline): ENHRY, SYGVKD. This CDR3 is CAISRDREKLFF. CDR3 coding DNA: TGTGCCATCAGCCGGGACAGAGAGAAACTGTTTTTT.

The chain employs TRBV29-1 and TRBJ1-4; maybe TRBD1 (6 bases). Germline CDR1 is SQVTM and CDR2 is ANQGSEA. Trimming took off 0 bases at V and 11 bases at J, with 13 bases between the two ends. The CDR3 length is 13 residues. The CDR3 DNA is TGCAGCGTTGAAGACTACGACAGGCTGAAACTGTTTTTT. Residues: CSVEDYDRLKLFF.

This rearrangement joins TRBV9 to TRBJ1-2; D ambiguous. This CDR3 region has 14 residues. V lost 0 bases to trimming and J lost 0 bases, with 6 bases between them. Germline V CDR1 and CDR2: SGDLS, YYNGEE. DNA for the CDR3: TGTGCCAGCAGCGTAGCTCAAGCTAACTATGGCTACACCTTC. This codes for CASSVAQANYGYTF.

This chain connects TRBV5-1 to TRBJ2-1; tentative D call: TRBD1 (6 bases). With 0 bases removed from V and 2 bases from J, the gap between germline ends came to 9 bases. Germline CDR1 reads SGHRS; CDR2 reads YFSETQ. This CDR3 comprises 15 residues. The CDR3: CASSLARTAYNEQFF. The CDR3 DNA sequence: TGCGCCAGCAGCTTGGCTAGGACAGCCTACAATGAGCAGTTCTTC.

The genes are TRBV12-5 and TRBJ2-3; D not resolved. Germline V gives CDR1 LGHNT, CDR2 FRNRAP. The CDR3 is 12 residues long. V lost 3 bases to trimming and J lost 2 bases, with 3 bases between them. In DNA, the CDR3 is TGTGCTAGTGGTTTAAACACAGATACGCAGTATTTT. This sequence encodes CASGLNTDTQYF.

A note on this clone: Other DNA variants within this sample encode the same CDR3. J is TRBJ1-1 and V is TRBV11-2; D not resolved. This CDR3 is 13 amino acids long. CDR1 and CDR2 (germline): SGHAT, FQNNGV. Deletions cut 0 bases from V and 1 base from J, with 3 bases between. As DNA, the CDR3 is TGTGCCAGCAGCTTAGAGGCGAACACTGAAGCTTTCTTT. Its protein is CASSLEANTEAFF.

This CDR3 is CASSYLRGRGSLTDTQYF. The CDR3 coding sequence is TGTGCCAGCAGTTATCTCCGGGGGAGGGGCTCGTTAACAGATACGCAGTATTTT. The rearrangement links TRBV6-2 or TRBV6-3 to TRBJ2-3, with TRBD2 matching over 7 bases. J gave up 3 bases and V 3 bases, and 15 bases lay outside the gene matches. Germline CDR1 reads MNHEY; CDR2 reads SVGEGT. The CDR3 is 18 amino acids.